Shown below are 8 T cell receptor beta chains from a single sample sequenced in a study of metastatic and nonmetastatic thyroid tumors. TCRdb recomputed clones from the PCR reads via MiXCR. The data hold tens of thousands of clones, with around half observed a single time. Not a single patient had been given any form of treatment at any point before undergoing thyroid surgery. Sequencing was performed on tumor tissue. The receptors were gathered from a male donor with papillary thyroid cancer or a benign thyroid nodule (not recorded which). Some clones in this sample may be carry-over from other donors' samples.

V gene TRBV27 combines with J gene TRBJ1-5; TRBD1 agrees at 9 bases. The CDR3 is 13 amino acids. The germline V gene encodes CDR1 MNHEY and CDR2 SMNVEV (reference sequence). Germline trimming cut 5 bases from V and 5 bases from J; bases unmatched to any gene: 1. The CDR3 DNA reads TGTGCCAGCAGTGACAGGGGGGATCAGCCCCAGCATTTT. Residues: CASSDRGDQPQHF.

In its sample, this clone was seen once. The V call is TRBV7-8, the J call TRBJ2-5; D call uncertain. TRBJ2-1 explains the end of the DNA better; the J call may be wrong. This CDR3 region has 13 residues. The germline V gene has CDR1 SGHVS and CDR2 FQNEAQ. CDR3 amino acids: CASSLGNSNEQFF. The CDR3 DNA is TGTGCCAGCAGCTTAGGGAACAGCAATGAGCAGTTCTTC.

The J gene is TRBJ1-2, the V gene TRBV13, with D possibly matching TRBD1 (6 bases). This CDR3 is built from 14 residues. The V gene's germline CDR1 is PRHDT and CDR2 FYEKMQ (reference sequence). The V end was cut by 6 bases, the J end by 6 bases, with 17 bases between. The CDR3 loop is CASRPLGGKDGYTF. In nucleotides, the CDR3 is TGTGCCAGCAGACCGTTAGGGGGGAAAGATGGCTACACCTTC.

The chain links TRBV9 to TRBJ2-7, with 14 bases lining up with TRBD2. The trim removed 3 bases at V and 3 bases at J, leaving 14 bases unmatched. Per germline, CDR1 SGDLS and CDR2 YYNGEE. The CDR3 length is 19 residues. For the CDR3, the DNA is TGTGCCAGCAGCGACGGGACTAGCGGGGGCTCCACACCTTTCTACGAGCAGTACTTC. This sequence encodes CASSDGTSGGSTPFYEQYF. Full variable domain (remainder filled in from reference TRBV9 and TRBJ2-7): DSGVTQTPKHLITATGQRVTLRCSPRSGDLSVYWYQQSLDQGLQFLIQYYNGEERAKGNILERFSAQQFPDLHSELNLSSLELGDSALYFCASSDGTSGGSTPFYEQYFGPGTRLTVT.

The gene calls are TRBV5-1 and TRBJ2-7; perhaps TRBD2 as D (6 bases). This CDR3 comprises 15 residues. V was pared by 4 bases and J by 5 bases, with 19 bases between. Germline V gives CDR1 SGHRS, CDR2 YFSETQ. The CDR3 sequence is CASSRQRAGNHEQYF. DNA of the CDR3: TGCGCCAGCAGCCGTCAGCGGGCCGGGAACCACGAGCAGTACTTC.

The CDR3: CASNLQGTGELFF. The DNA for the CDR3 is TGTGCCAGCAACTTACAGGGAACCGGGGAGCTGTTTTTT. This chain links TRBV28 with TRBJ2-2, with D tentatively TRBD1 (6 bases). V lost 7 bases to trimming and J lost 5 bases, with 11 bases between them. Germline V gene data show CDR1 as MDHEN and CDR2 as SYDVKM. CDR3 length: 13 residues.

The rearrangement links TRBV28 to TRBJ1-1; D remains unclear. CDR1 and CDR2 (germline): MDHEN, SYDVKM. Trimming pared 3 bases from V and 0 bases from J, leaving 17 bases between. There are 17 residues in the CDR3. The CDR3 sequence is CASSFHREGGMNTEAFF. As DNA, the CDR3 is TGTGCCAGCAGTTTTCATCGGGAAGGAGGCATGAACACTGAAGCTTTCTTT.

This clone ranks as medium-sized. The V gene is TRBV10-3, the J gene TRBJ2-7; 10 positions match TRBD2. Germline V gene sequence: CDR1 ENHRY, CDR2 SYGVKD. Trimming at V came to 7 bases and at J to 6 bases, leaving 12 bases not matched to a gene. The CDR3 length is 15 residues. As DNA, the CDR3 is TGTGCCATCACCCCCGGGCTAGCGGGAGAGGGCGAGCAGTACTTC. It translates to CAITPGLAGEGEQYF.